This TCR beta chain comes out of a study of T cells after yellow fever vaccination. This clonotype was found a few times. TCRdb re-called the 5' RACE reads through MiXCR, storing one row per CDR3 protein. The repertoire holds about 310,000 distinct CDR3 sequences, with around 4% as singletons. Germline CDR1 and CDR2: KGHSH and LQKENI. This CDR3 contains 16 residues. J was trimmed by 2 bases and V by 0 bases; bases with no gene match: 4. Here the sequenced sample was PBMCs, taken on the day of the yellow fever booster vaccination. The source is a man aged 18-30 years who received the YFV17D yellow fever vaccine. The chain carries TRBV18 and TRBJ2-3, with 8 bases lining up with TRBD2. CDR3 sequence: CASSPPGTRATDTQYF. The CDR3, as DNA: TGTGCCAGCTCACCACCGGGGACTAGAGCCACAGATACGCAGTATTTT. The entire variable domain, with the rest obtained from reference TRBV18 and TRBJ2-3, is as follows: NAGVMQNPRHLVRRRGQEARLRCSPMKGHSHVYWYRQLPEEGLKFMVYLQKENIIDESGMPKERFSAEFPKEGPSILRIQQVVRGDSAAYFCASSPPGTRATDTQYFGPGTRLTVL.